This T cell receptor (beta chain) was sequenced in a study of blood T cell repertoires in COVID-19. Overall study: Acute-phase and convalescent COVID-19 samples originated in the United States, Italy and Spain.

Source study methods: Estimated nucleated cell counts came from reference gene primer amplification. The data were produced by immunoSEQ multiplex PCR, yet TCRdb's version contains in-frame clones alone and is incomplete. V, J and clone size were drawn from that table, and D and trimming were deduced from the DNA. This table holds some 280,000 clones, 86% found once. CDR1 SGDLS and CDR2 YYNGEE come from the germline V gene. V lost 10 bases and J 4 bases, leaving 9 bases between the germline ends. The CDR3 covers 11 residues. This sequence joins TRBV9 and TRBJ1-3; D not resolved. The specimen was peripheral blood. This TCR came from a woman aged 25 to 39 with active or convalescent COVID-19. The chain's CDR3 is CAGRQGNTIYF. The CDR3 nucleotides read TGTGCCGGCCGACAAGGAAACACCATATATTTT.